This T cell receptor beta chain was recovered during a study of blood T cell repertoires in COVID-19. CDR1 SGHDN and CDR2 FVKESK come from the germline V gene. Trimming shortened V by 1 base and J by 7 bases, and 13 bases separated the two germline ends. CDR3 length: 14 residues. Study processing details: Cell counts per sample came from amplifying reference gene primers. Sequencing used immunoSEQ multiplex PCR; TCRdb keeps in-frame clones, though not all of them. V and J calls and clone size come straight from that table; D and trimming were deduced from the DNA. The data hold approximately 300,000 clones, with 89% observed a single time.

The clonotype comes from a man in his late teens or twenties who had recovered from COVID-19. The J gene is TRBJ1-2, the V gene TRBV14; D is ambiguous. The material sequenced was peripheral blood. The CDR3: CASSQVRGSGGYTF. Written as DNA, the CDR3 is TGTGCCAGCAGCCAAGTACGAGGGTCGGGTGGCTACACCTTC.